Here is one TCR beta chain with its context. The sample belongs to a study of blood T cell repertoires in COVID-19. Study information: Each recovered donor of Cohort 3 presented with two negative PCRs, clearance, or symptom resolution.

The V and J ends lost 3 bases and 0 bases respectively, with 10 bases between them. Germline V gene sequence: CDR1 SGHDT, CDR2 YYEEEE. The CDR3 is made up of 14 amino acids. The assay was immunoSEQ multiplex PCR, and TCRdb's table has in-frame clones only and misses some. The sample consists of over 200,000 clones, about 86% of them appearing once. This clonotype was sampled from a woman aged 45-65 years in a cohort exposed to, infected with or recovered from COVID-19 (not recorded which). Sequenced sample: PBMCs or T cells enriched from blood (not recorded which). The rearrangement joins TRBV5-6 to TRBJ2-7; perhaps TRBD2 as D (6 bases). CDR3 loop: CASSSGTPSYEQYF. CDR3 sequence (DNA): TGTGCCAGCAGCTCCGGGACTCCCTCCTACGAGCAGTACTTC.